The 6 T cell receptor beta chains given below trace back to one sample, sequenced in a study of beta chain features in type 1 diabetes. Investigators reverse transcribed all isolated RNA, so they sequenced expressed TCRB transcripts. Sequencing was performed with immunoSEQ multiplex PCR; in TCRdb, only in-frame clones are kept and a portion is missing. The table shows about 930,000 clones, with roughly 16% occurring only once. The sample taken for sequencing was naive CD4+ T cells from blood. These receptor sequences come from a woman aged 18 to 35 in good health.

The chain uses TRBV10-3 and TRBJ2-1; 10 nucleotides agree with TRBD2. Germline values: CDR1 ENHRY, CDR2 SYGVKD. V gave up 5 bases and J gave up 6 bases; unmatched junction bases: 7. This CDR3 region has 15 residues. CDR3 nucleotides: TGTGCCATCAGTCAACCGGGACTAGCGCGCAATGAGCAGTTCTTC. This encodes CAISQPGLARNEQFF.

The sample holds a few counts of this clone. CDR3 sequence: CASSSLTNEQFF. CDR3 coding DNA: TGTGCCAGCAGCTCCCTAACCAATGAGCAGTTCTTC. The chain combines TRBV6-5 with TRBJ2-1; D gene unclear. Between the trimmed V and J ends, which lost 6 bases and 6 bases, there was a span of 9 bases. This CDR3 spans 12 amino acids. Germline V gene data show CDR1 as MNHEY and CDR2 as SVGAGI.

This clone has more than one count but fewer than ten. The chain joins TRBV7-8 to TRBJ2-3; D is uncertain. The CDR3 contains 13 residues. CDR1 and CDR2 (germline): SGHVS, FQNEAQ. V was clipped by 3 bases and J by 8 bases, with 12 bases between them. CDR3 protein: CASSFVGDITQYF. DNA for the CDR3: TGTGCCAGCAGCTTCGTCGGCGACATTACGCAGTATTTT. Drawing the rest from reference TRBV7-8 and TRBJ2-3, the complete variable domain is GAGVSQSPRYKVAKRGQDVALRCDPISGHVSLFWYQQALGQGPEFLTYFQNEAQLDKSGLPSDRFFAERPEGSVSTLKIQRTQQEDSAVYLCASSFVGDITQYFGPGTRLTVL.

The CDR3 DNA follows: TGCGCCAGCAGAGATTCATCTGGGGAGCAGTACTTC. This sequence encodes CASRDSSGEQYF. V usage is TRBV5-1 and J usage is TRBJ2-7; D unresolved. The V gene's germline CDR1 is SGHRS and CDR2 YFSETQ. The CDR3 runs 12 residues. V shed 5 bases and J shed 7 bases, with 13 bases lying between them.

The gene calls are TRBV10-3 and TRBJ2-1; tentative D call: TRBD1 (6 bases). The germline V gene has CDR1 ENHRY and CDR2 SYGVKD. V lost 0 bases and J lost 4, with 19 bases in between. This CDR3 is built from 18 residues. For the CDR3, the DNA is TGTGCCATCAGTGAGTCGCTGAGGGCGACAGGTTATTACAATGAGCAGTTCTTC. Protein product: CAISESLRATGYYNEQFF.

CDR3 bases: TGTGCCAGCAGCCACGGACAGGGGGGTTCGTATCAGCCCCAGCATTTT. It yields the protein CASSHGQGGSYQPQHF. V is TRBV7-9 and J is TRBJ1-5, with TRBD1 matching 10 bases. After removal of 5 bases from V and 5 bases from J, the junction contained 9 bases not matched to a gene. Germline V CDR1 and CDR2: SEHNR, FQNEAQ (reference sequence). The CDR3 contains 16 residues.